This T cell receptor beta chain appears in the sequencing data of a study of blood T cell repertoires in COVID-19. Study details: Italy, Spain and the United States were the sources of the convalescent and acute COVID-19 samples.

This clone was picked up a small number of times. Method: immunoSEQ multiplex PCR; TCRdb's copy keeps in-frame clones and lacks some. In the table there are 250,000 to 350,000 clones, over 75% of which are singletons. With 0 bases clipped from V and 3 bases from J, the junction kept 6 bases outside the gene matches. The CDR3 sequence is 16 residues long. Germline lookup yields CDR1 LGHDT and CDR2 YNNKEL (reference sequence). The specimen was peripheral blood. The TCR was taken from a woman in her sixties with acute or convalescent COVID-19. The chain recombines TRBV3-1 (or the pseudogene TRBV3-2) with TRBJ2-3; TRBD2 agrees at 7 bases. The CDR3 sequence: CASSQEEGGRTDTQYF. The CDR3 nucleotides are TGTGCCAGCAGCCAAGAGGAGGGAGGGAGGACAGATACGCAGTATTTT.